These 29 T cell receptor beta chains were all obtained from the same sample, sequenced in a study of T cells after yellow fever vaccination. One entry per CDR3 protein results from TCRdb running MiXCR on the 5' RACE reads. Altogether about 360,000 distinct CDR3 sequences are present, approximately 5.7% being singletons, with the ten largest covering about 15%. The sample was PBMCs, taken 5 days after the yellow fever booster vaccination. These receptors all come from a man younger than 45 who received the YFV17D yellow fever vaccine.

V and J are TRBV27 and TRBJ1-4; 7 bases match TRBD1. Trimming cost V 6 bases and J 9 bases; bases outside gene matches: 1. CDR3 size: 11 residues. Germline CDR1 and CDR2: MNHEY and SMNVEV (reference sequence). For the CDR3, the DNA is TGTGCCAGCAGAAGGGGGCAAAAACTGTTTTTT. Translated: CASRRGQKLFF.

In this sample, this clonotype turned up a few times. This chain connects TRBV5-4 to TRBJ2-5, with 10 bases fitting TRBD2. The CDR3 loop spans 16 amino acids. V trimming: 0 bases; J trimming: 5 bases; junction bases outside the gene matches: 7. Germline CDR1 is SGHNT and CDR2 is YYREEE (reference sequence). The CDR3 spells CASSLGLAGVTETQYF. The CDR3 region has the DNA TGTGCCAGCAGCTTGGGGCTAGCGGGAGTTACGGAGACCCAGTACTTC.

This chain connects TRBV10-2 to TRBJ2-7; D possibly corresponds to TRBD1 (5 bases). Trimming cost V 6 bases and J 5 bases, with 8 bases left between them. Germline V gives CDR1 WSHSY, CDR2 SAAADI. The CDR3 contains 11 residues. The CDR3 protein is CASRAGNEQYF. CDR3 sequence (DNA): TGCGCCAGCAGGGCAGGGAACGAGCAGTACTTC.

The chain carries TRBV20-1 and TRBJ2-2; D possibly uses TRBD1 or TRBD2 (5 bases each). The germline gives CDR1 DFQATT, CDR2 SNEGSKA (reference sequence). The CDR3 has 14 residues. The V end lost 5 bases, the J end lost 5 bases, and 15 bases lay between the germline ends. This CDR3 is CSAWDRKWTGELFF. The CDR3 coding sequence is TGCAGTGCTTGGGACCGAAAATGGACCGGGGAGCTGTTTTTT.

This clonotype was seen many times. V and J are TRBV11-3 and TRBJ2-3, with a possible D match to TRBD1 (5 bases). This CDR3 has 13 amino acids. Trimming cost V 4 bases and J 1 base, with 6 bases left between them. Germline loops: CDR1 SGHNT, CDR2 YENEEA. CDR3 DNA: TGTGCCAGCAGCTCCAGGGGCACAGATACGCAGTATTTT. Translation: CASSSRGTDTQYF.

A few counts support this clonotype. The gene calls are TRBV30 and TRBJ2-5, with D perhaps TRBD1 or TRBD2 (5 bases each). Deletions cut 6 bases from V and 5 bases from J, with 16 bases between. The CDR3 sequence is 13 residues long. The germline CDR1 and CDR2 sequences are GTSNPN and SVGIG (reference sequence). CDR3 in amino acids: CACSPGTRETQYF. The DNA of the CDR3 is TGTGCCTGTTCCCCAGGGACCAGGGAGACCCAGTACTTC.

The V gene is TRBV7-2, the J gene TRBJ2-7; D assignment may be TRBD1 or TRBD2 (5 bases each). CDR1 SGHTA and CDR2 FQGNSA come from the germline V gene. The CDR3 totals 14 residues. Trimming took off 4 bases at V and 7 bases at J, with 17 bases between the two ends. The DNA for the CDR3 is TGTGCCAGCAGCTCCGGGGCCCACCTTACGGAGCAGTACTTC. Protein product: CASSSGAHLTEQYF.

The CDR3 spells CASSFSGFANTGELFF. CDR3 DNA sequence: TGTGCCAGCAGTTTTAGCGGGTTCGCGAACACCGGGGAGCTGTTTTTT. This chain links TRBV2 with TRBJ2-2, with TRBD2 matching 7 bases. The CDR3 extends over 16 amino acids. Losses at the gene ends were 5 bases for V and 0 bases for J; bases not matched to a gene: 6. Germline lookup yields CDR1 SNHLY and CDR2 FYNNEI.

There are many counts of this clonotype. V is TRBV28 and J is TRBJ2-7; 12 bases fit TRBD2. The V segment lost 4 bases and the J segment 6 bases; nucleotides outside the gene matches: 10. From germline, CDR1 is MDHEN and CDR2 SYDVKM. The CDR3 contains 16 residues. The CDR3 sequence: CASSSLAGGSYFEQYF. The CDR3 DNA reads TGTGCCAGCAGTTCCCTAGCGGGAGGGTCTTATTTCGAGCAGTACTTC.

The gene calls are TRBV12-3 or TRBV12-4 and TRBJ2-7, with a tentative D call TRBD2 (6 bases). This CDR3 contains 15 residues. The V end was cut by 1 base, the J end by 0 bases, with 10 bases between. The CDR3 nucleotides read TGTGCCAGCAGTTTAGGGCCTAGCGTCTCCTACGAGCAGTACTTC. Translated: CASSLGPSVSYEQYF.

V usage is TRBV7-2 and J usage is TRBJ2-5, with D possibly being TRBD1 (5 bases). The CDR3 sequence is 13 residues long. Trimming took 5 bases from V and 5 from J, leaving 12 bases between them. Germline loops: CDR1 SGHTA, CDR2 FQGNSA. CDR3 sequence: CASSPAGPETQYF. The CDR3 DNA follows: TGTGCCAGCAGCCCCGCAGGGCCGGAGACCCAGTACTTC. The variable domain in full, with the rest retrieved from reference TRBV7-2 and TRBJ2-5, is GAGVSQSPSNKVTEKGKDVELRCDPISGHTALYWYRQSLGQGLEFLIYFQGNSAPDKSGLPSDRFSAERTGGSVSTLTIQRTQQEDSAVYLCASSPAGPETQYFGPGTRLLVL.

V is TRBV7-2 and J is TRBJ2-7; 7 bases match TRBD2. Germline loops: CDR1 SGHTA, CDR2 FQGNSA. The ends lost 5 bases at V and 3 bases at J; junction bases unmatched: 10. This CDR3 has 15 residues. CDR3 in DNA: TGTGCCAGCAGCCGAAGTTCCTCTAGCGGCTACGAGCAGTACTTC. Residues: CASSRSSSSGYEQYF.

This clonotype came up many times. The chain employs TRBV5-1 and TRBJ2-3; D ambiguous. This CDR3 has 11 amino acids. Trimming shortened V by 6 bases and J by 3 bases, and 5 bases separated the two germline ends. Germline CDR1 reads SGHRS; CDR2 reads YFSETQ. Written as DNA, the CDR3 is TGCGCCAGCAAGTCAACAGATACGCAGTATTTT. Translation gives CASKSTDTQYF.

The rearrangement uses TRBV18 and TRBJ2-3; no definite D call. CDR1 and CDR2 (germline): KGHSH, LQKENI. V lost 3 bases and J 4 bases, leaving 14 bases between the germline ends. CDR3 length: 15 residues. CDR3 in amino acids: CASSPEPAGPDTQYF. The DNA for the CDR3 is TGTGCCAGCTCACCGGAGCCAGCCGGGCCAGATACGCAGTATTTT.

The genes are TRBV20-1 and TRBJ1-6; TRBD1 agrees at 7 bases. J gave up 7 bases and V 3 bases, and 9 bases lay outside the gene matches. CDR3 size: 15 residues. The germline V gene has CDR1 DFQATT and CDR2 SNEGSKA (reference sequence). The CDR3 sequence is CSARGARDRNSPLHF. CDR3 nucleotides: TGCAGTGCTAGGGGGGCCCGGGACAGAAATTCACCCCTCCACTTT.

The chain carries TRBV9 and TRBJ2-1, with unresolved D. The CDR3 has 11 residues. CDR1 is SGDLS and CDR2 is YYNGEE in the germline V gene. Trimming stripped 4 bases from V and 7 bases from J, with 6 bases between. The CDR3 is CASSTQNEQFF. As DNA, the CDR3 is TGTGCCAGCAGCACTCAAAATGAGCAGTTCTTC.

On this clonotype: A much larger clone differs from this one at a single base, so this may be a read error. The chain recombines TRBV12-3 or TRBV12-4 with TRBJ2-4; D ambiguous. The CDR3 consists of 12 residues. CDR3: CASSLGSNILYF. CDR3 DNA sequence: TGTGCCAGCAGTTTAGGTTCGAACATTCTGTACTTC.

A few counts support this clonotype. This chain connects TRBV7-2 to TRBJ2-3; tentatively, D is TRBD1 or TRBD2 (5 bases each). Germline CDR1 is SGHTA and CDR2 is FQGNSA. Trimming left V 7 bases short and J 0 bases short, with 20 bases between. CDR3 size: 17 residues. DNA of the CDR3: TGTGCCAGCACCCCTCAACGGGGACGCTTTAGCACAGATACGCAGTATTTT. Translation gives CASTPQRGRFSTDTQYF.

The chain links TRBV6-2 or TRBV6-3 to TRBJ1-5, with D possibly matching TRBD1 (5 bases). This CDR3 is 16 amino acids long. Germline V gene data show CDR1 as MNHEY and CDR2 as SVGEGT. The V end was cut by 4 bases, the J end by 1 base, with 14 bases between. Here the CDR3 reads CASSSWTLGSNQPQHF. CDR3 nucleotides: TGTGCCAGCAGTTCTTGGACACTGGGGAGCAATCAGCCCCAGCATTTT.

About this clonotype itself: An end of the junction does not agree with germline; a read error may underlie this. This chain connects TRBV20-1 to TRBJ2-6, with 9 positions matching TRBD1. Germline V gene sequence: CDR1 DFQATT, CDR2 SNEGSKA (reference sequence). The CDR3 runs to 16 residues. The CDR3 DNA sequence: TGCTGTGCTTCCGGGACAGGGCAGGCTGGGGCCAACGTCCTGACTTTC. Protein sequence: CCASGTGQAGANVLTF.

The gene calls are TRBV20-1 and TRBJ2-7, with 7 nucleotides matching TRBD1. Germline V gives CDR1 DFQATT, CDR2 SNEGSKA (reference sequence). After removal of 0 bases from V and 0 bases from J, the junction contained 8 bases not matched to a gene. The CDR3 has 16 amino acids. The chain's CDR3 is CSARDPAGTVSYEQYF. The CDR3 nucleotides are TGCAGTGCTAGAGATCCCGCCGGGACAGTCTCCTACGAGCAGTACTTC.

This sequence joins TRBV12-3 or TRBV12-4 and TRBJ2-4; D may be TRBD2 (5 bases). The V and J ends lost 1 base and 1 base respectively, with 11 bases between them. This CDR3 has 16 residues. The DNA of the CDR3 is TGTGCCAGCAGTTTAGGACCCCCGGGGGCCAAAAACATTCAGTACTTC. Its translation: CASSLGPPGAKNIQYF.

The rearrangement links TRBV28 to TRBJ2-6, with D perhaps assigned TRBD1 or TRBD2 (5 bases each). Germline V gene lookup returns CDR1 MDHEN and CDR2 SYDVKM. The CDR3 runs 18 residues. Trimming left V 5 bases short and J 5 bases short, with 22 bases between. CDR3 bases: TGTGCCAGCAGTCCAAATTGGGGAGACGGGGCCTGGGCCAACGTCCTGACTTTC. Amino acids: CASSPNWGDGAWANVLTF. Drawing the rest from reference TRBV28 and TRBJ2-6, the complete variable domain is DVKVTQSSRYLVKRTGEKVFLECVQDMDHENMFWYRQDPGLGLRLIYFSYDVKMKEKGDIPEGYSVSREKKERFSLILESASTNQTSMYLCASSPNWGDGAWANVLTFGAGSRLTVL.

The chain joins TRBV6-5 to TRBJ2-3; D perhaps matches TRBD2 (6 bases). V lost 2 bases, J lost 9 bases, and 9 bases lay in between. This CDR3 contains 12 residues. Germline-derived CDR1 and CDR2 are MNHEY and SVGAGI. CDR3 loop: CASSYPGETQYF. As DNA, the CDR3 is TGTGCCAGCAGTTACCCGGGGGAGACGCAGTATTTT.

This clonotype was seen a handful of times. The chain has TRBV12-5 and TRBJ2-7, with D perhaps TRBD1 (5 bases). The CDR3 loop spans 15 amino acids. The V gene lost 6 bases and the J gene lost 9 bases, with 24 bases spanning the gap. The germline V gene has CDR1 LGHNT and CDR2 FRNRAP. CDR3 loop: CASGPSRQGFVWQYF. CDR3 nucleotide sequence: TGTGCTAGTGGCCCGTCCCGGCAGGGATTCGTGTGGCAGTACTTC.

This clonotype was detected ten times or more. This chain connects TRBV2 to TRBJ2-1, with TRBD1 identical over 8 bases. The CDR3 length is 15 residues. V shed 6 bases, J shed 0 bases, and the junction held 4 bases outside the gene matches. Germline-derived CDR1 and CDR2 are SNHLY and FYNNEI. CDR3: CASRWTGSSYNEQFF. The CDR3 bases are TGTGCCAGCAGGTGGACAGGGAGCTCCTACAATGAGCAGTTCTTC. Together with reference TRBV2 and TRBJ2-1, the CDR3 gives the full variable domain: EPEVTQTPSHQVTQMGQEVILRCVPISNHLYFYWYRQILGQKVEFLVSFYNNEISEKSEIFDDQFSVERPDGSNFTLKIRSTKLEDSAMYFCASRWTGSSYNEQFFGPGTRLTVL.

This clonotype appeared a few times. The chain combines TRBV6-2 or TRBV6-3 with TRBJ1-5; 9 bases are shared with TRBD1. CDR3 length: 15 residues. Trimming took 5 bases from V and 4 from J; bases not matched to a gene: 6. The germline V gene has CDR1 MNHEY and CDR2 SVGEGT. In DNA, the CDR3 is TGTGCCAGCAGTAAACGGGACAGGGAGAATCAGCCCCAGCATTTT. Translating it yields CASSKRDRENQPQHF.

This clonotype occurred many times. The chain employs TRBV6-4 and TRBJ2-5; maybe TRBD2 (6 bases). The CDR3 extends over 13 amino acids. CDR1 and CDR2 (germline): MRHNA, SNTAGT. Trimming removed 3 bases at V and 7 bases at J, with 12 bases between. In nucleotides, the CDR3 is TGTGCCAGCAGTGAACAATCCGGGGGGACCCAGTACTTC. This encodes CASSEQSGGTQYF.

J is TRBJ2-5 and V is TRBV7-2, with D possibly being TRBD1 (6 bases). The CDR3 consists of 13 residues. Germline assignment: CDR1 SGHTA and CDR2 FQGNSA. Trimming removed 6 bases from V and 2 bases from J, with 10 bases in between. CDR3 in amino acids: CASSTGLQETQYF. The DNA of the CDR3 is TGTGCCAGCAGTACAGGGCTACAAGAGACCCAGTACTTC. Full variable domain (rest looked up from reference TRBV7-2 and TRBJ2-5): GAGVSQSPSNKVTEKGKDVELRCDPISGHTALYWYRQSLGQGLEFLIYFQGNSAPDKSGLPSDRFSAERTGGSVSTLTIQRTQQEDSAVYLCASSTGLQETQYFGPGTRLLVL.